In this sample, the clone carrying this TCR beta chain turned up many times. Each CDR3 protein is one row after TCRdb ran MiXCR on the PCR reads. The sample records 23,000 or so distinct CDR3 sequences, about 50% being singletons. J gave up 9 bases and V 4 bases, and 5 bases lay outside the gene matches. Per the germline V gene, CDR1 is MNHEY and CDR2 is SVGEGT. CDR3 length: 12 amino acids. This sample was taken from a study of CD4 and CD8 cells across lung adenocarcinoma regions. The sequence was obtained from a male donor with lung adenocarcinoma. The CD4 and CD8 labels of this study may be unreliable. The chain links TRBV6-2 or TRBV6-3 to TRBJ1-1, with 7 bases fitting TRBD1. The material sequenced was CD8+ T cells from the center of a lung tumor. This CDR3 reads CASSFDRVKAFF. DNA of the CDR3: TGTGCCAGCAGTTTCGACAGGGTAAAAGCTTTCTTT.